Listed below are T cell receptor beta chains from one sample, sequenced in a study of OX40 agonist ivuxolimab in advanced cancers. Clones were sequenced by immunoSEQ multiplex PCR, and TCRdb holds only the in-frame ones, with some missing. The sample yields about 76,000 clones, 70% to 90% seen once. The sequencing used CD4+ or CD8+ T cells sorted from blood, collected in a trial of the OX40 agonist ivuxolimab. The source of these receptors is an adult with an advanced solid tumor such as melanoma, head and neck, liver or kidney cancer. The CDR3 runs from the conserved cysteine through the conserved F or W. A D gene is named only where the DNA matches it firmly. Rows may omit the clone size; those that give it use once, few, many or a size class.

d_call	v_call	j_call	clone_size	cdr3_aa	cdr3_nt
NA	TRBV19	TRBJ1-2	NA	CASSMVGNGYTF	TGTGCCAGTAGTATGGTAGGGAACGGCTACACCTTC
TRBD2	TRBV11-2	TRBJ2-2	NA	CASSQGLAGVEELFF	TGTGCCAGCAGCCAGGGCCTAGCGGGAGTGGAGGAGCTGTTTTTT
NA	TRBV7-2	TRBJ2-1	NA	CASSLAPTGRHNEQFF	TGTGCCAGCAGCTTAGCCCCGACAGGACGGCACAATGAGCAGTTCTTC
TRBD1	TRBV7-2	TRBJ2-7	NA	CASSSTGGEQYF	TGTGCCAGCAGCTCTACAGGGGGTGAGCAGTACTTC
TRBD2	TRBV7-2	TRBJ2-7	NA	CASSSRLAGLNEQYF	TGTGCCAGCAGCTCCAGACTAGCGGGATTGAACGAGCAGTACTTC
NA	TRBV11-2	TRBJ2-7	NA	CASSFGPYEQYF	TGTGCCAGCAGCTTTGGTCCCTACGAGCAGTACTTC
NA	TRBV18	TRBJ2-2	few	CASSPGTTHGELFF	TGTGCCAGCTCACCCGGGACCACGCACGGGGAGCTGTTTTTT
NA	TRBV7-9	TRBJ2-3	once	CASSLAVGSSTDTQYF	TGTGCCAGCAGCTTAGCCGTCGGGTCTAGCACAGATACGCAGTATTTT
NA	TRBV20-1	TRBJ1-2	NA	CSARLGDGYTF	TGCAGTGCCAGGCTTGGGGATGGCTACACCTTC
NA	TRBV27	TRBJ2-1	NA	CASSLSAGEQFF	TGTGCCAGCAGTTTGTCAGCGGGTGAGCAGTTCTTC
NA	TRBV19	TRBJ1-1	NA	CASSMAGGVTEAFF	TGTGCCAGTAGTATGGCGGGGGGCGTCACTGAAGCTTTCTTT
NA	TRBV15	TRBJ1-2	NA	CATSRDRGADGYTF	TGTGCCACCAGCAGAGATCGGGGGGCGGATGGCTACACCTTC
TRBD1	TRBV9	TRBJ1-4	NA	CASSVRGQGGGDEKLFF	TGTGCCAGCAGCGTGAGGGGACAGGGGGGCGGGGATGAAAAACTGTTTTTT
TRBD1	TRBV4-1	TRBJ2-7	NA	CASSPTSDRREQYF	TGCGCCAGCAGCCCCACGTCGGACAGGAGGGAGCAGTACTTC
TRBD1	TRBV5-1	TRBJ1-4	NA	CASSLTGGTSHEKLFF	TGCGCCAGCAGCTTGACAGGGGGCACATCCCATGAAAAACTGTTTTTT
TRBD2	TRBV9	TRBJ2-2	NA	CASSVQAGGSLGTGELFF	TGTGCCAGCAGCGTACAAGCGGGGGGCTCCCTGGGCACCGGGGAGCTGTTTTTT
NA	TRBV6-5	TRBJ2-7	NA	CASSGDYEQYF	TGTGCCAGCAGTGGGGATTACGAGCAGTACTTC
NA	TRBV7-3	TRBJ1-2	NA	CASSSADGYGYTF	TGTGCCAGCAGCTCGGCCGACGGGTATGGCTACACCTTC
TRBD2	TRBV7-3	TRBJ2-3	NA	CASSSTAGGGADTQYF	TGTGCCAGCAGCTCCACTGCGGGGGGCGGGGCGGATACGCAGTATTTT
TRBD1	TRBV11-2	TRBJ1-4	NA	CASSLFGQGSEKLFF	TGTGCCAGCAGCTTATTCGGACAGGGGTCCGAAAAACTGTTTTTT
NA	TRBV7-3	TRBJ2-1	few	CASSLFGQGGYNEQFF	TGTGCCAGCAGCTTATTCGGGCAGGGAGGCTACAATGAGCAGTTCTTC
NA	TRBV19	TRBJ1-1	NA	CASSIIQKKIMNTEAFF	TGTGCCAGTAGTATTATACAGAAAAAAATTATGAACACTGAAGCTTTCTTT
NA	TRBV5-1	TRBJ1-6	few	CASSREGGYNSPLHF	TGCGCCAGCAGCAGGGAAGGGGGCTATAATTCACCCCTCCACTTT
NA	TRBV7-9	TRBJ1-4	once	CASSLGAAGGHEKLFF	TGTGCCAGCAGCTTAGGAGCGGCGGGGGGACATGAAAAACTGTTTTTT
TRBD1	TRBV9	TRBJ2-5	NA	CASSPRTGPQETQYF	TGTGCCAGCAGCCCCCGGACAGGCCCCCAAGAGACCCAGTACTTC